This entry lists 8 T cell receptor beta chains sequenced from one sample in a study of OX40 agonist ivuxolimab in advanced cancers. Sequencing used immunoSEQ multiplex PCR; TCRdb keeps in-frame clones, though not all of them. Here the sample spans more than 95,000 clones, about 90% being singletons. The sequencing here drew on CD4+ or CD8+ T cells sorted from blood, taken in a trial of the OX40 agonist ivuxolimab. These receptors came from an adult with an advanced solid tumor such as melanoma, head and neck, liver or kidney cancer.

The chain couples TRBV28 to TRBJ2-3; 8 bases align to TRBD2. With V trimmed by 5 bases and J by 5 bases, 18 bases remained unmatched. Germline-derived CDR1 and CDR2 are MDHEN and SYDVKM. This CDR3 is 18 amino acids long. CDR3 sequence reads: CASSLIPSGGLELDTQYF. DNA of the CDR3: TGTGCCAGCAGTCTAATCCCGTCGGGAGGGTTGGAATTAGATACGCAGTATTTT.

This clone was recorded once. The CDR3 is CSVFSSGAYNEQFF. The CDR3 DNA reads as TGCAGCGTTTTCTCTAGCGGGGCGTACAATGAGCAGTTCTTC. This chain links TRBV29-1 with TRBJ2-1; 9 positions agree with TRBD2. This CDR3 region has 14 residues. Unmatched junction bases numbered 6, after V lost 5 bases and J lost 4 bases. Germline V gives CDR1 SQVTM, CDR2 ANQGSEA.

The J gene is TRBJ1-5, the V gene TRBV28, with D unclear. Germline loops: CDR1 MDHEN, CDR2 SYDVKM. There are 13 residues in the CDR3. Trimming removed 4 bases at V and 0 bases at J, with 4 bases between. The CDR3 protein is CASSSNSNQPQHF. CDR3 bases: TGTGCCAGCAGTTCCAATAGCAATCAGCCCCAGCATTTT. The whole variable domain, filled in from reference TRBV28 and TRBJ1-5, reads DVKVTQSSRYLVKRTGEKVFLECVQDMDHENMFWYRQDPGLGLRLIYFSYDVKMKEKGDIPEGYSVSREKKERFSLILESASTNQTSMYLCASSSNSNQPQHFGDGTRLSIL.

In its sample, this clone was seen once. The rearrangement uses TRBV19 and TRBJ1-4, with 8 nucleotides matching TRBD1. CDR3 length: 14 residues. Germline CDR1 is LNHDA and CDR2 is SQIVND (reference sequence). Unmatched junction bases numbered 4, after V lost 2 bases and J lost 8 bases. The CDR3 DNA sequence: TGTGCCAGTAGTATACAGGGGGCGAGAGAAAAACTGTTTTTT. Protein sequence: CASSIQGAREKLFF. Looking up the rest from reference TRBV19 and TRBJ1-4 gives the full variable domain: DGGITQSPKYLFRKEGQNVTLSCEQNLNHDAMYWYRQDPGQGLRLIYYSQIVNDFQKGDIAEGYSVSREKKESFPLTVTSAQKNPTAFYLCASSIQGAREKLFFGSGTQLSVL.

The CDR3 region is CASSLLDSGGGNEQFF. The CDR3, as DNA: TGTGCCAGCAGCCTCCTTGACTCAGGGGGAGGCAATGAGCAGTTCTTC. The chain has TRBV4-2 and TRBJ2-1; perhaps TRBD1 as D (7 bases). V lost 4 bases and J lost 6, with 19 bases in between. The CDR3 is 16 residues long. The germline CDR1 and CDR2 sequences are LGHNA and YNFKEQ.

The chain joins TRBV18 to TRBJ1-2; no reliable D call. Germline V gene data show CDR1 as KGHSH and CDR2 as LQKENI. V dropped 5 bases and J dropped 0 bases, with 7 bases sitting between them. The CDR3 sequence is 13 residues long. As DNA, the CDR3 is TGTGCCAGCTCAAAGGATGCTAACTATGGCTACACCTTC. Protein sequence: CASSKDANYGYTF.

The chain is built from TRBV7-2 and TRBJ2-2; no definite D call. Trimming stripped 3 bases from V and 4 bases from J, with 12 bases between. This CDR3 has 15 amino acids. CDR1 SGHTA and CDR2 FQGNSA come from the germline V gene. The CDR3 protein is CASSFTDLGTGELFF. The CDR3 coding sequence is TGTGCCAGCAGCTTCACGGACCTTGGCACCGGGGAGCTGTTTTTT.

This chain links TRBV28 with TRBJ1-5, with TRBD1 matching over 8 bases. This CDR3 contains 15 residues. V was clipped by 5 bases and J by 10 bases; unmatched bases: 13. Germline lookup yields CDR1 MDHEN and CDR2 SYDVKM. The CDR3 loop reads CASSPQQGVGSPQHF. The DNA for the CDR3 is TGTGCCAGCAGTCCGCAACAGGGGGTCGGGAGCCCCCAGCATTTT.